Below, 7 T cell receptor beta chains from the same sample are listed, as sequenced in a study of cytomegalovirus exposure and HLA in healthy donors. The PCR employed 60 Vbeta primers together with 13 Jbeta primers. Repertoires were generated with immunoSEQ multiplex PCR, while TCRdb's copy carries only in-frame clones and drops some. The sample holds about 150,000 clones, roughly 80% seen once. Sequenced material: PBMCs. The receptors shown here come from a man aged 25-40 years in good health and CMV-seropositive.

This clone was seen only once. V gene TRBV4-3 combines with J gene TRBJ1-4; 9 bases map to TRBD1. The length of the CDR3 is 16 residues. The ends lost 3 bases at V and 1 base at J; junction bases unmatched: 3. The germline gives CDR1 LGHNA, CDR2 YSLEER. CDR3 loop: CASSQMGQGTNEKLFF. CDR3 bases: TGCGCCAGCAGCCAGATGGGACAGGGAACTAATGAAAAACTGTTTTTT.

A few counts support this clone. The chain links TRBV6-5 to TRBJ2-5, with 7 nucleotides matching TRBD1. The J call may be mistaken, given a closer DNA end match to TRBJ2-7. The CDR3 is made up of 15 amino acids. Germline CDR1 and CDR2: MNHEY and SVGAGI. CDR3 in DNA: TGTGCCAGCAGTTACTCGCAGGGGGTGGCCTACGAGCAGTACTTC. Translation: CASSYSQGVAYEQYF.

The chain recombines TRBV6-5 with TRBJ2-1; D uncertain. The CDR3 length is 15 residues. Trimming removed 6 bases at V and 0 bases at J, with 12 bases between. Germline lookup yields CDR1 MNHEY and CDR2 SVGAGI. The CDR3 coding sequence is TGTGCCAGCAGCCCCCAGTTCAGCTCCTACAATGAGCAGTTCTTC. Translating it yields CASSPQFSSYNEQFF.

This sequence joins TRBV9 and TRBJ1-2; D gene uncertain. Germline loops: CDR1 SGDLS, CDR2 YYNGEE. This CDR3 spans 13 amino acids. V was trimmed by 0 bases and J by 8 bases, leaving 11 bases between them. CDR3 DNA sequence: TGTGCCAGCAGCGTAGTTGATCAGATCGGCTACACCTTC. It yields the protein CASSVVDQIGYTF.

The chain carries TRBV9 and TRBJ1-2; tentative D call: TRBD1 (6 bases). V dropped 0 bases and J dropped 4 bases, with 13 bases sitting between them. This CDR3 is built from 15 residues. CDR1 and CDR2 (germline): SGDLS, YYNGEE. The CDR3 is CASSVGGGRVYGYTF. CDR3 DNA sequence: TGTGCCAGCAGCGTAGGCGGGGGGCGAGTCTATGGCTACACCTTC.

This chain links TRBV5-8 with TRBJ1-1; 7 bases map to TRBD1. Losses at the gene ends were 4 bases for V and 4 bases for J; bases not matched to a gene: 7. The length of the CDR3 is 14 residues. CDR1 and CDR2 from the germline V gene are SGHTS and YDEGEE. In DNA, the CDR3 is TGTGCCAGCAGCCCACAGGGGAGTAGCACTGAAGCTTTCTTT. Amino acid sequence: CASSPQGSSTEAFF.

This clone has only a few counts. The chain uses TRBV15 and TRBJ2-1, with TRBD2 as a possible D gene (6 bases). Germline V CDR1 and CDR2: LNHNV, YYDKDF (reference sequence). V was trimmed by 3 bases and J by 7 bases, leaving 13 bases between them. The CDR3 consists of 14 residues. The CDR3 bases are TGTGCCACCAGCAGCCGGGACTTGGGTAATGAGCAGTTCTTC. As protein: CATSSRDLGNEQFF. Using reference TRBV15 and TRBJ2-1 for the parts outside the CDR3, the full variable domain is DAMVIQNPRYQVTQFGKPVTLSCSQTLNHNVMYWYQQKSSQAPKLLFHYYDKDFNNEADTPDNFQSRRPNTSFCFLDIRSPGLGDTAMYLCATSSRDLGNEQFFGPGTRLTVL.